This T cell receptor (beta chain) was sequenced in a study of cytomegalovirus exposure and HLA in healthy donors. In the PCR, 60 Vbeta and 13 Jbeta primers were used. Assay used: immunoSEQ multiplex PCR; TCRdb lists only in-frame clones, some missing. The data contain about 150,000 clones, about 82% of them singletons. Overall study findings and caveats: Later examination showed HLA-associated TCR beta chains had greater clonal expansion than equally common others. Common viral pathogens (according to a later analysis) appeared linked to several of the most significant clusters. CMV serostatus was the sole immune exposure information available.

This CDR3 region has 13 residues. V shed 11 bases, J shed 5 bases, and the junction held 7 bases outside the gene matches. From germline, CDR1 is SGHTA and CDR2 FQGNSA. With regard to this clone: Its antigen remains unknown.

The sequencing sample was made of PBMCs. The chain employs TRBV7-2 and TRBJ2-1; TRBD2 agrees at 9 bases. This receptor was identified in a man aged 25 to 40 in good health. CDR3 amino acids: CALASGANNEQFF. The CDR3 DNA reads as TGTGCCTTGGCTAGCGGGGCGAACAATGAGCAGTTCTTC.